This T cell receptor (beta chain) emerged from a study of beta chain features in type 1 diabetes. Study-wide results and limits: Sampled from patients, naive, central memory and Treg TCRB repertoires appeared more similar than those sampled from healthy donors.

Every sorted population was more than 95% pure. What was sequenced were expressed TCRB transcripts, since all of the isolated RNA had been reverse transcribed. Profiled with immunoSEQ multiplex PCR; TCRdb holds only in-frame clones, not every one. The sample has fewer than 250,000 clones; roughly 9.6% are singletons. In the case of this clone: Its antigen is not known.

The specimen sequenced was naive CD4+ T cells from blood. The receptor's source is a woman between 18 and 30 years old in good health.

CDR3 region: CASSRAGLAGEETQYF. CDR3 sequence (DNA): TGTGCCAGTAGTAGAGCGGGACTAGCGGGAGAGGAGACCCAGTACTTC. The chain is built from TRBV19 and TRBJ2-5; TRBD2 matches 14 bases. This CDR3 region has 16 residues. Germline values: CDR1 LNHDA, CDR2 SQIVND (reference sequence). The ends lost 4 bases at V and 5 bases at J; junction bases unmatched: 6.